The rows below give T cell receptor beta chains drawn from one sample of a study of blood T cells in healthy people across ages. TCRdb reprocessed the 5' RACE reads via MiXCR and lists one record per CDR3 protein. This table holds 600,000 or so distinct CDR3 sequences, 20% to 25% found once. The sequenced material came from blood. These TCRs come from a man aged 65-85 years in good health. CDR3s include the opening cysteine and the closing phenylalanine or tryptophan. The order of the fields is clone size, V gene, D gene, J gene, CDR3 DNA, CDR3 protein. D genes are given only for firm matches. Not every row has a clone size; where given, it reads once, few, many or a size class.

clone size: .
V gene: TRBV12-3/TRBV12-4
D gene: .
J gene: TRBJ1-2
CDR3 DNA: TGTGCCAGCAGTTTTGTTGGTACAGGAGGTTCTAATGGCTACACCTTC
CDR3 protein: CASSFVGTGGSNGYTF

clone size: .
V gene: TRBV4-1
D gene: TRBD1
J gene: TRBJ2-4
CDR3 DNA: TGCGCCAGCAGCCCCGACAGGGGTCAAGCCAAAAACATTCAGTACTTC
CDR3 protein: CASSPDRGQAKNIQYF

clone size: .
V gene: TRBV29-1
D gene: .
J gene: TRBJ2-5
CDR3 DNA: TGCAGCGTTGAGGCGTTTGCCGAGACCCAGTACTTC
CDR3 protein: CSVEAFAETQYF

clone size: few
V gene: TRBV7-2
D gene: .
J gene: TRBJ2-2
CDR3 DNA: TGTGCCAGCAGCCAGACCTGGGGTGGTACCGGGGAGCTGTTTTTT
CDR3 protein: CASSQTWGGTGELFF

clone size: few
V gene: TRBV20-1
D gene: TRBD2
J gene: TRBJ2-1
CDR3 DNA: TGCAGTGCTAGAGAAAGCGGGGGAGGCTCCTACAATGAGCAGTTCTTC
CDR3 protein: CSARESGGGSYNEQFF

clone size: few
V gene: TRBV5-1
D gene: .
J gene: TRBJ2-4
CDR3 DNA: TGCGCCAGCAGCCCCCCGCGTATTGGAGAAGCCAAAAACATTCAGTACTTC
CDR3 protein: CASSPPRIGEAKNIQYF

clone size: .
V gene: TRBV28
D gene: TRBD1
J gene: TRBJ1-1
CDR3 DNA: TGTGCCAGCAGTCAGTCACAGGGGGGGCGAACTGAAGCTTTCTTT
CDR3 protein: CASSQSQGGRTEAFF

clone size: few
V gene: TRBV20-1
D gene: .
J gene: TRBJ2-1
CDR3 DNA: TGCAGTGCTAGAGATCCGGCCCAAACGAAGTTCTTC
CDR3 protein: CSARDPAQTKFF

clone size: .
V gene: TRBV28
D gene: .
J gene: TRBJ2-7
CDR3 DNA: TGTGCCAGCAGTTTATCGCTTAGCGGAACCTACGAGCAGTACTTC
CDR3 protein: CASSLSLSGTYEQYF

clone size: .
V gene: TRBV21-1
D gene: .
J gene: TRBJ2-7
CDR3 DNA: TGTGCCAGCAGCTTTGAGCCGGTTTTCACCCGAAGCGGCTACGAGCAGTACTTC
CDR3 protein: CASSFEPVFTRSGYEQYF

clone size: .
V gene: TRBV29-1
D gene: .
J gene: TRBJ2-3
CDR3 DNA: TGCAGCGGGGAGTCAGATACGCAGTATTTT
CDR3 protein: CSGESDTQYF

clone size: .
V gene: TRBV28
D gene: .
J gene: TRBJ2-3
CDR3 DNA: TGTGCCAGCAGTTTATGGGGGGAAGGCGCAGATACGCAGTATTTT
CDR3 protein: CASSLWGEGADTQYF

clone size: .
V gene: TRBV28
D gene: .
J gene: TRBJ2-5
CDR3 DNA: TGTGCCAGCAGTACGCCGGGTCCCTATGGTGCAGAGACCCAGTACTTC
CDR3 protein: CASSTPGPYGAETQYF

clone size: few
V gene: TRBV28
D gene: .
J gene: TRBJ2-5
CDR3 DNA: TGTGCCAGCAGCCCACTAGGACGGGAACAAGAGACCCAGTACTTC
CDR3 protein: CASSPLGREQETQYF

clone size: .
V gene: TRBV28
D gene: .
J gene: TRBJ1-5
CDR3 DNA: TGTGCCAGCAGTCCCGGACATAGCTTATTGCCCCAGCATTTT
CDR3 protein: CASSPGHSLLPQHF

clone size: .
V gene: TRBV12-3/TRBV12-4
D gene: .
J gene: TRBJ1-1
CDR3 DNA: TGTGCCAGCAGTCGCCGACAGGCGACTGAAGCTTTCTTT
CDR3 protein: CASSRRQATEAFF

clone size: many
V gene: TRBV10-3
D gene: TRBD1
J gene: TRBJ2-7
CDR3 DNA: TGTGCCATCAGCTCCGGGACAGGGGGTCGGTCCTACGAGCAGTACTTC
CDR3 protein: CAISSGTGGRSYEQYF

clone size: few
V gene: TRBV20-1
D gene: .
J gene: TRBJ2-1
CDR3 DNA: TGCAGTCCTTATGGGAGGCCATCCAACAATGAGCAGTTCTTC
CDR3 protein: CSPYGRPSNNEQFF

clone size: few
V gene: TRBV6-6
D gene: TRBD1
J gene: TRBJ2-5
CDR3 DNA: TGTGCCAGCAGTGTACAGGGGAAAGTAGAGACCCAGTACTTC
CDR3 protein: CASSVQGKVETQYF

clone size: .
V gene: TRBV9
D gene: .
J gene: TRBJ2-1
CDR3 DNA: TGTGCCAGCAGCGAGACCGGGGCAGTCTACAATGAGCAGTTCTTC
CDR3 protein: CASSETGAVYNEQFF

clone size: .
V gene: TRBV19
D gene: .
J gene: TRBJ1-3
CDR3 DNA: TGTGCCAGTTCTGCGGAAGCTGGAAACACCATATATTTT
CDR3 protein: CASSAEAGNTIYF

clone size: .
V gene: TRBV12-3/TRBV12-4
D gene: .
J gene: TRBJ1-2
CDR3 DNA: TGTGCCAGCAGTTTACAGGAGGGTCTAGATGGCTACACCTTC
CDR3 protein: CASSLQEGLDGYTF

clone size: few
V gene: TRBV7-9
D gene: TRBD1
J gene: TRBJ2-3
CDR3 DNA: TGTGCCAGCAGCCCCTTCGGGGACAGGGTTACGGATACGCAGTATTTT
CDR3 protein: CASSPFGDRVTDTQYF

clone size: few
V gene: TRBV6-1
D gene: TRBD2
J gene: TRBJ2-1
CDR3 DNA: TGTGCCAGCAGTGAATTTAGCGGGAGTCCCAATGAGCAGTTCTTC
CDR3 protein: CASSEFSGSPNEQFF

clone size: few
V gene: TRBV2
D gene: TRBD1
J gene: TRBJ2-3
CDR3 DNA: TGTGCCAGCAGTGAGGACAGGGTAACAGATACGCAGTATTTT
CDR3 protein: CASSEDRVTDTQYF

clone size: .
V gene: TRBV5-1
D gene: TRBD1
J gene: TRBJ2-1
CDR3 DNA: TGCGCCAGTGCCCGGGACAGTGTTTCTTTTTGGCATGAGCAGTTCTTC
CDR3 protein: CASARDSVSFWHEQFF

clone size: few
V gene: TRBV12-3/TRBV12-4
D gene: .
J gene: TRBJ2-7
CDR3 DNA: TGTGCCAGCAGTTTGGTACCCCCCGGCTACGAGCAGTACTTC
CDR3 protein: CASSLVPPGYEQYF

clone size: .
V gene: TRBV12-3/TRBV12-4
D gene: .
J gene: TRBJ1-5
CDR3 DNA: TGTGCCAGCAGTTTAGGTCAGGGGTATAGCAATCAGCCCCAGCATTTT
CDR3 protein: CASSLGQGYSNQPQHF

clone size: .
V gene: TRBV10-3
D gene: TRBD1
J gene: TRBJ2-7
CDR3 DNA: TGTGCCATCAGTGAGACCCTAGGACAGGGAACTGCCTACGAGCAGTACTTC
CDR3 protein: CAISETLGQGTAYEQYF